These 27 T cell receptor beta chains were all obtained from the same sample, sequenced in a study of blood T cells in healthy people across ages. It was with a sample-barcoded 5' primer and a J-beta primer mix that a second PCR of roughly 7 to 12 cycles was run. MiXCR, applied by TCRdb to the 5' RACE reads, yields one record per CDR3 protein. The table includes some 710,000 distinct CDR3 sequences, about 20% detected once. The specimen was blood. The source is a man aged 70-80 years in good health.

This clonotype was detected a few times. The gene calls are TRBV20-1 and TRBJ2-4, with 9 bases that match TRBD1. Germline values: CDR1 DFQATT, CDR2 SNEGSKA (reference sequence). CDR3 length: 17 amino acids. V shed 0 bases, J shed 1 base, and the junction held 7 bases outside the gene matches. DNA of the CDR3: TGCAGTGCTAGAGATGCACAGGGGGCGAGGGCCAAAAACATTCAGTACTTC. Its translation: CSARDAQGARAKNIQYF.

This clonotype showed up just a few times. This chain joins TRBV6-1 and TRBJ2-3; TRBD2 agrees at 9 bases. The J segment lost 2 bases and the V segment lost 5 bases, leaving 8 bases of the junction unmatched. Looked up from germline, CDR1 is MNHNS and CDR2 is SASEGT. There are 16 residues in the CDR3. The CDR3 loop reads CASSPGLAPYTDTQYF. The CDR3, as DNA: TGTGCCAGCAGTCCCGGACTAGCGCCTTACACAGATACGCAGTATTTT.

The chain links TRBV6-6 to TRBJ2-3; no clear D gene. The CDR3 contains 14 residues. Germline loops: CDR1 MNHNY, CDR2 SVGAGI (reference sequence). The V and J ends lost 6 bases and 0 bases respectively, with 10 bases between them. CDR3 in DNA: TGTGCCAGCAGCTCTTCCCTGAGCACAGATACGCAGTATTTT. Its translation is CASSSSLSTDTQYF.

The V gene is TRBV6-5, the J gene TRBJ1-2; D perhaps matches TRBD1 (5 bases). Per germline, CDR1 MNHEY and CDR2 SVGAGI. V lost 2 bases to trimming and J lost 3 bases, with 7 bases between them. CDR3 length equals 13 residues. The chain's CDR3 is CASSYGGDYGYTF. DNA of the CDR3: TGTGCCAGCAGTTACGGGGGGGACTATGGCTACACCTTC.

This clonotype was counted between two and nine times. The chain is built from TRBV5-1 and TRBJ2-7; D uncertain. V was pared by 0 bases and J by 2 bases, with 9 bases between. The germline V gene has CDR1 SGHRS and CDR2 YFSETQ. This CDR3 is 14 amino acids long. CDR3 amino acids: CASSLVVGTYEQYF. Written as DNA, the CDR3 is TGCGCCAGCAGCTTGGTGGTAGGGACCTACGAGCAGTACTTC. Supplemented by reference TRBV5-1 and TRBJ2-7, the full variable domain reads KAGVTQTPRYLIKTRGQQVTLSCSPISGHRSVSWYQQTPGQGLQFLFEYFSETQRNKGNFPGRFSGRQFSNSRSEMNVSTLELGDSALYLCASSLVVGTYEQYFGPGTRLTVT.

This clonotype has a count of ten or more. The genes are TRBV2 and TRBJ1-5, with D perhaps TRBD1 (6 bases). The V gene lost 6 bases and the J gene lost 0 bases, with 21 bases spanning the gap. The V gene's germline CDR1 is SNHLY and CDR2 FYNNEI. The CDR3 totals 18 residues. CDR3 sequence: CASSSRDTGGYSNQPQHF. CDR3 sequence (DNA): TGTGCCAGCAGCAGCCGGGACACGGGCGGTTATAGCAATCAGCCCCAGCATTTT.

The CDR3: CASSLGDVATEAFF. CDR3 coding DNA: TGCGCCAGCAGCCTAGGGGACGTAGCCACTGAAGCTTTCTTT. V is TRBV5-1 and J is TRBJ1-1; possible D gene TRBD1, 5 bases. This CDR3 spans 14 amino acids. V gave up 4 bases and J gave up 4 bases, with 14 bases separating them. CDR1 SGHRS and CDR2 YFSETQ come from the germline V gene.

The rearrangement links TRBV20-1 to TRBJ2-1; the D gene is possibly TRBD2 (6 bases). V lost 6 bases and J lost 2, with 17 bases in between. The CDR3 covers 15 residues. The V gene's germline CDR1 is DFQATT and CDR2 SNEGSKA (reference sequence). The CDR3 spells CSARPGLTAYNEQFF. CDR3 DNA sequence: TGCAGTGCGAGACCAGGACTAACGGCCTACAATGAGCAGTTCTTC.

The chain uses TRBV18 and TRBJ2-2; D is unresolved. Per germline, CDR1 KGHSH and CDR2 LQKENI. The CDR3 is made up of 15 amino acids. V lost 2 bases and J 3 bases, leaving 10 bases between the germline ends. The CDR3 coding sequence is TGTGCCAGCTCACCATCATCCGTCTACACCGGGGAGCTGTTTTTT. The encoded protein is CASSPSSVYTGELFF.

This clonotype was seen only a few times. V is TRBV12-3 or TRBV12-4 and J is TRBJ2-3; 9 bases are shared with TRBD2. The CDR3 spans 16 residues. The trim removed 6 bases at V and 2 bases at J, leaving 9 bases unmatched. In nucleotides, the CDR3 is TGTGCCAGCAGAACTGGGGCTAGCGGGATCACAGATACGCAGTATTTT. Its protein is CASRTGASGITDTQYF.

This clonotype was detected a few times. This sequence joins TRBV18 and TRBJ1-6, with unresolved D. Deletions cut 1 base from V and 5 bases from J, with 9 bases between. The germline V gene encodes CDR1 KGHSH and CDR2 LQKENI. The CDR3 contains 15 residues. Here the CDR3 DNA reads TGTGCCAGCTCACCACTTACGGCTGATAATTCACCCCTCCACTTT. Protein: CASSPLTADNSPLHF.

The V call is TRBV30, the J call TRBJ1-6, with 7 bases matching TRBD1. Germline V lookup: CDR1 GTSNPN, CDR2 SVGIG (reference sequence). The CDR3 extends over 15 amino acids. J gave up 0 bases and V 4 bases, and 3 bases lay outside the gene matches. The CDR3 region is CAWKAGGSYNSPLHF. The CDR3 DNA reads as TGTGCCTGGAAAGCAGGGGGCTCCTATAATTCACCCCTCCACTTT.

The chain is built from TRBV6-5 and TRBJ2-7; tentatively, D is TRBD1 (6 bases). The CDR3 runs to 14 residues. The V end lost 5 bases, the J end lost 3 bases, and 14 bases lay between the germline ends. Per the germline V gene, CDR1 is MNHEY and CDR2 is SVGAGI. The CDR3 loop is CASSPGDKLYEQYV. The CDR3, as DNA: TGTGCCAGCAGTCCAGGGGACAAGCTCTACGAGCAGTACGTC.

This clonotype was detected a few times. The V gene is TRBV7-9, the J gene TRBJ1-1; 7 bases are shared with TRBD1. The V gene's germline CDR1 is SEHNR and CDR2 FQNEAQ (reference sequence). After removal of 1 base from V and 11 bases from J, the junction contained 4 bases not matched to a gene. The CDR3 is made up of 12 amino acids. In nucleotides, the CDR3 is TGTGCCAGCAGCTTAGGGACAGGACAGGCTTTCTTT. It encodes CASSLGTGQAFF.

The chain has TRBV9 and TRBJ2-3, with TRBD2 matching over 9 bases. CDR3 length: 15 amino acids. Trimming cost V 1 base and J 6 bases; bases outside gene matches: 6. CDR1 is SGDLS and CDR2 is YYNGEE in the germline V gene. CDR3 loop: CASSVSSGIPDTQYF. CDR3 DNA sequence: TGTGCCAGCAGCGTATCTAGCGGGATCCCGGATACGCAGTATTTT.

This clonotype was observed a few times. The V call is TRBV15, the J call TRBJ2-7; D perhaps matches TRBD1 (6 bases). Trimming cost V 1 base and J 0 bases, with 10 bases left between them. Germline lookup yields CDR1 LNHNV and CDR2 YYDKDF (reference sequence). This CDR3 spans 15 amino acids. The CDR3, as DNA: TGTGCCACCAGCAGAGGAACAGGGAACTCCTACGAGCAGTACTTC. Amino acid sequence: CATSRGTGNSYEQYF.

This clonotype was seen more than once but under ten times. This chain connects TRBV7-3 to TRBJ2-1; either TRBD1 or TRBD2 may supply D (5 bases each). Trimming pared 5 bases from V and 6 bases from J, leaving 17 bases between. The CDR3 has 15 residues. Per germline, CDR1 SGHTA and CDR2 FQGTGA. CDR3 nucleotides: TGTGCCAGCAGCCAGGTGCTAGCTGGGGCCAATGAGCAGTTCTTC. Translating it yields CASSQVLAGANEQFF.

J is TRBJ2-1 and V is TRBV28; 11 nucleotides align to TRBD1. This CDR3 has 16 residues. V shed 3 bases, J shed 7 bases, and the junction held 8 bases outside the gene matches. CDR1 and CDR2 (germline): MDHEN, SYDVKM. Here the CDR3 reads CASSFPGQGARNEQFF. CDR3 DNA: TGTGCCAGCAGTTTCCCCGGACAGGGGGCGCGGAATGAGCAGTTCTTC.

J is TRBJ1-4 and V is TRBV18; no reliable D call. V lost 3 bases and J lost 8, with 13 bases in between. Germline assignment: CDR1 KGHSH and CDR2 LQKENI. The CDR3 totals 14 residues. Written as DNA, the CDR3 is TGTGCCAGCTCACCGAGATCTCCGGGCGAAAAACTGTTTTTT. This translates into CASSPRSPGEKLFF.

The chain has TRBV9 and TRBJ1-2; 8 nucleotides agree with TRBD1. V dropped 4 bases and J dropped 8; count of bases not matched to a gene: 10. Germline V gene sequence: CDR1 SGDLS, CDR2 YYNGEE. The CDR3 is made up of 14 amino acids. The CDR3 reads CASSLGTGAAGYTF. The CDR3 coding sequence is TGTGCCAGCAGCCTCGGGACAGGCGCGGCCGGCTACACCTTC. The full variable domain, in which reference TRBV9 and TRBJ1-2 provide the parts outside the CDR3, is DSGVTQTPKHLITATGQRVTLRCSPRSGDLSVYWYQQSLDQGLQFLIQYYNGEERAKGNILERFSAQQFPDLHSELNLSSLELGDSALYFCASSLGTGAAGYTFGSGTRLTVV.

The rearrangement uses TRBV19 and TRBJ1-4; D is perhaps TRBD1 (5 bases). V lost 7 bases and J 7 bases, leaving 19 bases between the germline ends. The CDR3 has 15 residues. The germline gives CDR1 LNHDA, CDR2 SQIVND (reference sequence). CDR3 in amino acids: CASTLGSGPREKLFF. The CDR3 region has the DNA TGTGCCAGTACCTTGGGGTCGGGGCCCCGTGAAAAACTGTTTTTT.

This chain links TRBV12-3 or TRBV12-4 with TRBJ2-3, with a weak D call TRBD2 (5 bases). The ends were cut back, 5 bases at V and 2 bases at J, with 17 bases in the middle. This CDR3 contains 16 residues. DNA for the CDR3: TGTGCCAGCAGTCCCCGACTTGACTACTCCACAGATACGCAGTATTTT. This sequence encodes CASSPRLDYSTDTQYF.

This clonotype was picked up a small number of times. The gene calls are TRBV13 and TRBJ2-2; the D is unclear. This CDR3 is 15 amino acids long. V lost 2 bases and J 4 bases, leaving 11 bases between the germline ends. Germline V gene data show CDR1 as PRHDT and CDR2 as FYEKMQ (reference sequence). The CDR3 bases are TGTGCCAGCAGCTTATTGGGCTTCGCCACCGGGGAGCTGTTTTTT. Amino acid sequence: CASSLLGFATGELFF.

This clonotype was picked up a small number of times. The chain is built from TRBV21-1 and TRBJ2-3; the DNA was not compared with TRBD2, the D call given in the table. TRBV21-1 is marked as a pseudogene. This CDR3 comprises 17 residues. This CDR3 is CASSPLRLAADRDTQYF. CDR3 bases: TGTGCCAGCAGCCCCTTGCGGCTAGCGGCAGACAGAGATACGCAGTATTTT.

This chain uses TRBV6-6 with TRBJ2-4; no clear D. Germline-derived CDR1 and CDR2 are MNHNY and SVGAGI (reference sequence). This CDR3 spans 13 amino acids. Deletions cut 4 bases from V and 8 bases from J, with 12 bases between. For the CDR3, the DNA is TGTGCCAGCAGTTCGGGCCCATTTGACATTCAGTACTTC. Translating it yields CASSSGPFDIQYF.

This sequence joins TRBV12-3 or TRBV12-4 and TRBJ1-2; 7 bases match TRBD1. Losses at the gene ends were 7 bases for V and 7 bases for J; bases not matched to a gene: 6. This CDR3 has 12 amino acids. CDR3 protein: CASTDRQGGYTF. The CDR3 DNA is TGTGCCAGCACCGATAGACAGGGTGGCTACACCTTC.

The chain carries TRBV24-1 and TRBJ2-1; possibly TRBD1 or TRBD2 for D (5 bases each). CDR3 length: 16 residues. Per the germline V gene, CDR1 is KGHDR and CDR2 is SFDVKD. Trimming took off 1 base at V and 7 bases at J, with 16 bases between the two ends. In DNA form, the CDR3 reads TGTGCCACCAGTGATTTAGCCGGCGAGGGGTGGAATGAGCAGTTCTTC. The encoded protein is CATSDLAGEGWNEQFF.